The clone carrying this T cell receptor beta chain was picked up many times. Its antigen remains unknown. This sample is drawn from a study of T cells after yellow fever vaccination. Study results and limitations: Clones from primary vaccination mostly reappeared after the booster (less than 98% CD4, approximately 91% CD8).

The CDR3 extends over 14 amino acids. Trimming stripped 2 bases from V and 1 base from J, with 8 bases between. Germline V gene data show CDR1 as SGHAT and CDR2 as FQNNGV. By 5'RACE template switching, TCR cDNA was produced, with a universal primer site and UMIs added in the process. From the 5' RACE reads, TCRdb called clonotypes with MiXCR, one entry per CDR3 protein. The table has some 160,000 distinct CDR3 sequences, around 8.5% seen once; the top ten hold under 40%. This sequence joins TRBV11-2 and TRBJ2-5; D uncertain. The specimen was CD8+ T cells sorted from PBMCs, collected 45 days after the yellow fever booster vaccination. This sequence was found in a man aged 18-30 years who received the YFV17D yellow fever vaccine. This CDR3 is CASSLTAGQETQYF. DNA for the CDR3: TGTGCCAGCAGCTTAACGGCAGGCCAAGAGACCCAGTACTTC.